The source of this TCR beta chain is a study of blood T cell repertoires in COVID-19. The germline V gene encodes CDR1 LGHNT and CDR2 FRNRAP. Trimming left V 1 base short and J 4 bases short, with 7 bases between. The CDR3 runs 13 residues. Produced via immunoSEQ multiplex PCR; TCRdb's table is partial and in-frame only. Of some 300,000 clones in the sample, about 88% are singletons; the top ten hold 9.5%. Sequencing input: PBMCs or T cells enriched from blood (not recorded which). The clonotype comes from a woman aged 40 to 55 who had recovered from COVID-19. This chain joins TRBV12-5 and TRBJ2-5, with D uncertain. Here the CDR3 DNA reads TGTGCTAGTGGTTTGGGTATTCGAGAGACCCAGTACTTC. Protein sequence: CASGLGIRETQYF.